The present entry profiles one T cell receptor beta chain with its context. The germline gene is not matched at one end of the junction; a read error may be the cause. These data come from a study of control samples from healthy donors and cancer patients. Sequencing used immunoSEQ multiplex PCR; TCRdb keeps in-frame clones, though not all of them. The repertoire holds some 34,000 clones, with about 93% as singletons. This CDR3 has 12 amino acids. Per germline, CDR1 SGHNT and CDR2 YYREEE (reference sequence). The TCR was taken from a middle-aged man with colorectal cancer. Sequences were obtained from PBMCs. The chain has TRBV5-4 and TRBJ1-1; D ambiguous. Here the CDR3 DNA reads TGTGCCAGCAGCTTGGGACGTAGTGAAACTTTCTTT. Translating it yields CASSLGRSETFF. Drawing the rest from reference TRBV5-4 and TRBJ1-1, the complete variable domain is ETGVTQSPTHLIKTRGQQVTLRCSSQSGHNTVSWYQQALGQGPQFIFQYYREEENGRGNFPPRFSGLQFPNYSSELNVNALELDDSALYLCASSLGRSETFFGQGTRLTVV.